This T cell receptor beta chain was documented in a study of cytomegalovirus exposure and HLA in healthy donors (dated by TCRdb to 2016 to 2017). With respect to the entire study: According to an earlier analysis of a few hundred of the donors, roughly 180 million T cells yielded 100 million or so unique TCR beta sequences and approximately 300 Gb of sequence data. Roughly 5 DR-DQ haplotypes were treated as single units for association and clustering because of strong linkage in the cohort. An earlier analysis of 587 of the donors used high-throughput TCR beta sequencing to judge whether each TCR beta V gene segment behaved as functional or pseudogenic. The T cell repertoires of about 700 subjects were profiled by immunosequencing and related to cytomegalovirus serostatus. The study aimed to test whether signatures of past pathogen exposure could be identified by cataloging public T cell receptors. All discovery cohort repertoires had been generated on a single sequencing platform. In a later genetic analysis, genome-wide SNP genotypes for about three fifths of the roughly 670 donors were used, and that subset was treated as a discovery cohort. A later analysis re-analyzed previously published TCR beta repertoires from 666 donors and added high-resolution HLA genotyping to study TCR occurrence patterns. Donor age, sex, ethnicity and CMV serostatus were collected together with the repertoire data. Of the 398 genotyped donors, over 70% fell in the genetic ancestry cluster associated with self-reported Caucasian donors. About 280 gigabases of sequencing data and tens of millions of unique TCR sequences were included in an early release covering over 600 HLA-typed donors. HLA typing included class I and class II loci at four-digit resolution. The study combined high-throughput TCR immunosequencing, statistical association of individual TCRs with disease status, and machine learning to predict cytomegalovirus infection status. The number of donors typed differed by locus, with roughly 620-630 for A, B, C, DRB1 and DQB1, about 500 for DQA1, 600 to 610 for DPA1, and roughly 450 for DPB1. Rather than using new phenotypic data, the later analysis identified candidate immune exposures from TCR beta sequences and from how often those sequences occurred across donors. Among approximately 370 genotyped donors of the cohort, an average of about 220,000 unique TCR beta nucleotide sequences was sequenced per donor, of which approximately 18% were non-productive. Along with the roughly 700-subject first cohort, a separate validation cohort of more than 90 different subjects was used. The full study reports these points: Because some donors lacked HLA typing at each locus, the association tests relied only on the typed subset. A later analysis found that TCR association rates varied across HLA loci, with DRB1 alleles showing the most associated TCRs and HLA-C alleles the fewest. Several of the top co-occurrence clusters appeared to be linked to parvovirus B19, influenza, CMV and Epstein-Barr virus, according to a later analysis. A cluster of highly shared sequence variants was judged likely to be a technical artifact of the sequencing pipeline. A further reported finding was that TCR beta sequences accurately predicted the HLA-A and HLA-B alleles for most subjects in the first cohort. The classifier was reported to diagnose cytomegalovirus status with high specificity and sensitivity in both the original cohort and the validation cohort. In an earlier analysis of 450 to 750 of the donors, most TCR beta V segments appeared in productive rearrangements about 90% or about 30% of the time, broadly matching IMGT annotations. V-gene and J-gene trimming of TCR beta chains was associated with a missense DCLRE1C variant in a later genetic analysis, and the association was replicated in an independent cohort. Most TCR sequences were seen in very few donors, while some public TCRs were found in many individuals. A total of roughly 160 TCR beta chains were listed by the study as associated with cytomegalovirus. At a false discovery rate of 0.05, a later analysis linked 16,951 TCR beta sequences to specific HLA alleles. Compared with equally common non-associated chains, HLA-associated TCR beta chains in a later analysis were more clonally expanded and had lower generation probabilities. A few of the identified cytomegalovirus-associated TCR beta chains were confirmed in vitro to be specific for cytomegalovirus antigens. The authors suggested that the approach could potentially be generalized to other disease states and immunological phenotypes. The cohort was sequenced for TCR beta chains only, and without alpha or paired-chain data the features that could be detected were limited. Compared with the approximately 600-donor mean, donors in an Asian-associated ancestry cluster had fewer N-insertions in productive TCRs, according to a later genetic analysis. Presence/absence analyses assumed roughly uniform sequencing depth across donors, an assumption that may not hold. When HLA alleles, especially DR and DQ, strongly co-occurred, TCR associations were difficult to assign to individual alleles. The 87-base-pair reads could not distinguish some IMGT-functional V segments, including TRBV6-2 and TRBV6-3, so those segments were excluded. The earlier analysis of 587 of the donors excluded fewer than 20 rarely observed V segments, including chromosome 9 orphons, because counts were too low. Correlated functional status among segregating V segments might be attributable to linkage disequilibrium, but an unknown experimental factor could not be ruled out. The only immune exposure information available for the cohort was CMV serostatus. Most CMV-associated TCR beta chains appeared to be HLA-restricted in a later analysis, and the HLA associations seemed to be driven largely by CMV exposure.

This clone appeared a few times. What this receptor recognizes is not known. The record has no base qualities; no much larger clone is one base away. For this chain, trimming is 6 bases at the V end and 6 bases at the J end, and the number of junction bases without a gene match is 9. In the germline V gene, CDR1 corresponds to MNHEY and CDR2 to SVGAGI. The CDR3, from cysteine to phenylalanine, totals 14 residues. Here the CDR3 DNA is all that survives: 42 bases in frame from base 1. Preparation of the library involved the immunoSEQ multiplex PCR assay. For the multiplex PCR, a mixture combining 60 forward primers for TCR Vbeta segments and 13 reverse primers for TCR Jbeta segments was used. Amplification of the CDR3 region of rearranged TCR beta genes was performed with a multiplex PCR assay on genomic DNA. On the Illumina HiSeq System, the amplified TCR beta libraries were sequenced as 87-base-pair reads. In the paper's pipeline: A later analysis tallied 70 million to 100 million unique TCR beta chains across the 640 or so repertoires, and about 12 million of those chains were shared by two or more donors. Raw reads were error-corrected and collapsed into unique sequences by a nearest-neighbor algorithm in which closely related sequences were merged to remove PCR and sequencing errors. Alignment of CDR3 sequences to IMGT reference sequences was used to assign V, D and J gene segments. For a sequence to be retained, a match of at least six nucleotides was required to both a V gene segment and a J gene segment. Rearrangements were classified as productive when the CDR3 lacked stop codons and remained in frame with V and J, and all other rearrangements were classified as non-productive. Following IMGT convention, CDR3 was defined as the stretch from the second conserved V-encoded cysteine up to the conserved J-encoded phenylalanine. The earlier analysis of a few hundred of the donors excluded sequences that lacked an unambiguous match to a single V gene segment. An earlier analysis of several hundred of the donors called V segments functional above 56.7% productive rearrangements and segregating when the between-donor standard deviation exceeded 5%. A statistical classification framework was developed to diagnose cytomegalovirus status using the catalog of TCR beta chain sequences. V and J gene assignment, in a later analysis, came from comparing TCR nucleotide sequences with IMGT/GENE-DB human TR gene sequences. A later analysis assigned CDR3 sequences and most-parsimonious VDJ recombination scenarios with the TCRdist pipeline. In a later analysis, every TCR beta chain was defined by the combination of its CDR3 amino acid sequence and its V-gene family, and reads without a unique V-gene family were dropped. A later analysis removed 592 highly shared, low-generation-probability nucleotide sequences to deal with suspected cross-contamination and a sequencing artifact. For each public chain, a later analysis derived a clonal expansion index from normalized ranks of inferred template counts within each repertoire. In a later analysis, generation probabilities were computed with a VDJ recombination model fitted to out-of-frame rearrangements, and the resulting probabilities were checked against IGoR. A later analysis scored TCR-TCR, TCR-HLA and TCR-CMV co-occurrence with hypergeometric tests, applying a repertoire-size bias correction to TCR pairs. False discovery rates were estimated in a later analysis by permuting HLA or CMV assignments 20 times. In a later analysis, co-occurring TCRs were grouped with DBSCAN, and TCRdist sequence similarity was added when clustering was performed within HLA-allele-positive subsets. Repertoires with fewer than 30,000 or more than 120,000 public chains, plus five repertoires with anomalous nucleotide sharing, were excluded from co-occurrence clustering. In its TCRdb copy, this immuneACCESS table keeps in-frame sequences only and misses some clones. Where compared with another copy, unresolved V genes explain less than half of these, and the others have no known cause. D and trimming were read from the DNA, whereas the V and J calls and clone size are those reported in that table. Counted in this sample were 250,000 to 350,000 clones; roughly 85% of them appeared once. Together, the top ten hold 3.5% to 4.5% of the sample.

The cohort consisted of 650 to 700 healthy bone marrow donors. At the time of sampling, every cohort member was nominally healthy, though immune exposures that went unrecorded were likely present. The donor was CMV seropositive and belonged to the group of some 290 seropositive cohort members. A peripheral blood sample was collected from each donor, and TCR beta sequencing was performed on peripheral blood mononuclear cells. The Qiagen DNeasy Blood Extraction Kit was used to extract genomic DNA from the blood cell samples. This receptor was identified in a man aged 35 to 55 in good health and CMV-seropositive. Specimen: PBMCs. Recombination connected TRBV6-5 to TRBJ1-1; TRBD1 agrees with 8 junctional bases. CDR3 protein: CASSTAQGASEAFF. The DNA sequence is TGTGCCAGCAGCACGGCTCAGGGGGCCTCTGAAGCTTTCTTT.